This T cell receptor (beta chain) was obtained from a study of blood T cells in healthy people across ages. This clonotype was seen a few times. The sample providers were healthy Caucasian people from Russia, aged about 6 to 100. Germline loops: CDR1 KGHSH, CDR2 LQKENI. Trimming at V came to 3 bases and at J to 3 bases, leaving 8 bases not matched to a gene. This CDR3 spans 16 amino acids. Combining a sample-barcoded 5' primer with a J-beta primer mix, a second PCR ran for about 6 to 12 cycles. One entry per CDR3 protein, called by TCRdb with MiXCR from the 5' RACE reads. The sample shows fewer than 800,000 distinct CDR3 sequences, about 30% of them seen only once.

Material for sequencing was blood. The sequence was collected from a woman older than 75 in good health. This chain uses TRBV18 with TRBJ2-7, with 10 bases fitting TRBD1. The CDR3: CASSPRPGQGNYEQYF. The CDR3 DNA sequence: TGTGCCAGCTCACCGCGTCCGGGACAGGGGAACTACGAGCAGTACTTC.